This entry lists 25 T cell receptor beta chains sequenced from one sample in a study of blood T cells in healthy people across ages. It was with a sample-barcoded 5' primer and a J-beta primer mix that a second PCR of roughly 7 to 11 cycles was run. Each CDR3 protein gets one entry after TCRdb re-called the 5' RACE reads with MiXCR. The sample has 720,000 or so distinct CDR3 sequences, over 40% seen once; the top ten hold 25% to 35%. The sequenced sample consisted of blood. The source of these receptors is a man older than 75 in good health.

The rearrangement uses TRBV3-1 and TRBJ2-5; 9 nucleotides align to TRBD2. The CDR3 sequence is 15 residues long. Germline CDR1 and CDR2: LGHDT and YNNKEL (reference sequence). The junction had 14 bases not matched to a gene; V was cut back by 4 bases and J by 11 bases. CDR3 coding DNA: TGTGCCAGCAGCCCCTTGGGTAGCGGGGGCGGTGAGCAGTACTTC. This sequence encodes CASSPLGSGGGEQYF.

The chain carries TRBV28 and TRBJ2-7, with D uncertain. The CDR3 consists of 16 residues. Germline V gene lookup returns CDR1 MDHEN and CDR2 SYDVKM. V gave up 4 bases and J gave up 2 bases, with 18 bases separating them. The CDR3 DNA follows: TGTGCCAGCAGTTCAATTCATCAACCTGGCGCCTACGAGCAGTACTTC. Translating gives CASSSIHQPGAYEQYF. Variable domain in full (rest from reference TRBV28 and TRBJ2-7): DVKVTQSSRYLVKRTGEKVFLECVQDMDHENMFWYRQDPGLGLRLIYFSYDVKMKEKGDIPEGYSVSREKKERFSLILESASTNQTSMYLCASSSIHQPGAYEQYFGPGTRLTVT.

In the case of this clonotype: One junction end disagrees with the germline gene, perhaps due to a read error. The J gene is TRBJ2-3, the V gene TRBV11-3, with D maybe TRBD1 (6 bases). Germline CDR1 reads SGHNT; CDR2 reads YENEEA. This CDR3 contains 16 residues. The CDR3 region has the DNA TGTGCCAGCAGCTTAGACTGGGGGCTAGGCACAGGTACGCAGTATTTT. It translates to CASSLDWGLGTGTQYF.

The CDR3 reads CASSLRERRGEQYF. CDR3 nucleotide sequence: TGTGCCAGCAGTTTACGGGAACGGCGAGGCGAGCAGTACTTC. This chain connects TRBV28 to TRBJ2-4; weak D call: TRBD2 (5 bases). With the DNA end fitting TRBJ2-7 better, the J assignment may be wrong. Germline V gene data show CDR1 as MDHEN and CDR2 as SYDVKM. The CDR3 is 14 amino acids.

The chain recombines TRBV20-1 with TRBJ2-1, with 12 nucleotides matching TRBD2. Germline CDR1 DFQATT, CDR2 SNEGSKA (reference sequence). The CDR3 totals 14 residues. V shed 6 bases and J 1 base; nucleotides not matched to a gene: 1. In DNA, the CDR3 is TGCAGTGCCGGGACTAGCGGGTCCTACAATGAGCAGTTCTTC. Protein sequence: CSAGTSGSYNEQFF.

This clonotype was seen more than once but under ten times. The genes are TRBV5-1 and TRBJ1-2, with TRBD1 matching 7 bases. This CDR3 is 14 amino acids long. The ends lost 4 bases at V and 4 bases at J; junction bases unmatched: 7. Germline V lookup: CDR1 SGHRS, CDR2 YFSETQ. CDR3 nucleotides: TGCGCCAGCAGCCTAGGGACAGCAAGCTATGGCTACACCTTC. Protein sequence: CASSLGTASYGYTF.

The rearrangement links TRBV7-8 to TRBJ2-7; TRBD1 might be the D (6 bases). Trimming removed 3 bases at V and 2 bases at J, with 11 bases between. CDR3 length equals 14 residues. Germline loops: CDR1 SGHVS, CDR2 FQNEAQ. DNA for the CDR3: TGTGCCAGCAGCTTCGGACAGATAGCCTACGAGCAGTACTTC. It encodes CASSFGQIAYEQYF.

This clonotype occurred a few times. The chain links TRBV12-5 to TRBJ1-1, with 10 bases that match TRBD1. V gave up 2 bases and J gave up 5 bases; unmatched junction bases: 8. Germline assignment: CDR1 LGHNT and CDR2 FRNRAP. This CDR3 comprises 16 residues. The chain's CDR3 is CASGLQRGQGETEAFF. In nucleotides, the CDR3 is TGTGCTAGTGGTTTGCAACGAGGACAGGGGGAAACTGAAGCTTTCTTT.

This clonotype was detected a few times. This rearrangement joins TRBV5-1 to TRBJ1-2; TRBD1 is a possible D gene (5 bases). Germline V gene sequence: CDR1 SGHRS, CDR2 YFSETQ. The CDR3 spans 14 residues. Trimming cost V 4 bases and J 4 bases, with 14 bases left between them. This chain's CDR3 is CASSIQGLRYGYTF. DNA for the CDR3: TGCGCCAGCAGCATCCAGGGACTGCGCTATGGCTACACCTTC.

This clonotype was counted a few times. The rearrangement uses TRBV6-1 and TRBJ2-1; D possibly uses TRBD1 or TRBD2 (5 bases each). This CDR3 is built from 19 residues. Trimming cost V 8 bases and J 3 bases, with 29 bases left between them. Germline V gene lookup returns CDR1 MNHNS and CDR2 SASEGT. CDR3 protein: CASGSPGTLQVGFYNEQFF. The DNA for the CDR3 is TGTGCCAGCGGCAGCCCCGGGACGCTACAGGTGGGGTTCTACAATGAGCAGTTCTTC.

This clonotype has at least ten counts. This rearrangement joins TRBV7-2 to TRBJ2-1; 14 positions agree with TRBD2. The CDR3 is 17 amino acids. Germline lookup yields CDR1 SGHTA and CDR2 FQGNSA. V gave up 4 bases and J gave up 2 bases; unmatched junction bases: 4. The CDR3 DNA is TGTGCCAGCAGCTCACAGGGACTAGCGGGAGCCTACAATGAGCAGTTCTTC. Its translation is CASSSQGLAGAYNEQFF.

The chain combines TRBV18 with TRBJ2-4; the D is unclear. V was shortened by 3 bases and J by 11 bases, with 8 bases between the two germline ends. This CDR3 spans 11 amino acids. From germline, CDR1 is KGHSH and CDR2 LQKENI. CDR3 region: CASSPKTVQYF. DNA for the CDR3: TGTGCCAGCTCACCGAAGACGGTTCAGTACTTC.

The CDR3: CASRRVYYEQYF. The CDR3 DNA is TGTGCCAGCCGACGGGTATACTACGAGCAGTACTTC. The V call is TRBV2, the J call TRBJ2-7, with unresolved D. V lost 8 bases, J lost 3 bases, and 11 bases lay in between. Germline V gene lookup returns CDR1 SNHLY and CDR2 FYNNEI. The CDR3 spans 12 residues.

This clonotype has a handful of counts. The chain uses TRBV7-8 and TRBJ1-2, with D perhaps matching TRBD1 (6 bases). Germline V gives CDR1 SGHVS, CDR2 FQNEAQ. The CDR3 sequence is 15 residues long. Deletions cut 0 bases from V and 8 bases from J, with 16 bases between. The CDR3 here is CASSLALAGAGGYTF. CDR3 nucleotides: TGTGCCAGCAGCTTAGCATTGGCAGGGGCAGGGGGCTACACCTTC.

The CDR3 nucleotides are TGCGCCAGCAGCCAATTCGTGGCCTACGAGCAGTACTTC. Its protein is CASSQFVAYEQYF. The chain carries TRBV4-1 and TRBJ2-7; unclear D gene. V was trimmed by 2 bases and J by 2 bases, leaving 7 bases between them. The CDR3 loop spans 13 amino acids. CDR1 MGHRA and CDR2 YSYEKL come from the germline V gene.

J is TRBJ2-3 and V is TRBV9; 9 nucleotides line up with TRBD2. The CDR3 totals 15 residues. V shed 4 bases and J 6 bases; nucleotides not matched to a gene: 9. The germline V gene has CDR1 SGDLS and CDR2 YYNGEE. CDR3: CASSLRASGVDTQYF. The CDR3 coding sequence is TGTGCCAGCAGCCTCCGGGCTAGCGGGGTGGATACGCAGTATTTT.

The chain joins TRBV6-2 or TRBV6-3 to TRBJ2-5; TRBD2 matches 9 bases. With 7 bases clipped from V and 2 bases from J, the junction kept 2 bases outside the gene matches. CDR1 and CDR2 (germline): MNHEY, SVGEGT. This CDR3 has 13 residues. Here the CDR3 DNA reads TGTGCCAGCAAGACTAGCGGACAAGAGACCCAGTACTTC. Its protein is CASKTSGQETQYF.

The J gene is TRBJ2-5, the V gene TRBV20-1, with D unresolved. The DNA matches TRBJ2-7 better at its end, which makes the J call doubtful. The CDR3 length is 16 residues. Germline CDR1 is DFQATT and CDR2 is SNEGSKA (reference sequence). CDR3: CSARPPRGLQQYEQYF. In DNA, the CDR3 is TGCAGTGCTAGACCACCGCGCGGATTACAGCAATACGAGCAGTACTTC.

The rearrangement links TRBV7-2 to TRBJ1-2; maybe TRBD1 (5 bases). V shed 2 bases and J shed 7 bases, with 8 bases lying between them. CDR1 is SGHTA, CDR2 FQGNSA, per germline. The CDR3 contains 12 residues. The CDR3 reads CASSLRGCGYTF. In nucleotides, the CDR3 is TGTGCCAGCAGCTTAAGGGGTTGTGGCTACACCTTC.

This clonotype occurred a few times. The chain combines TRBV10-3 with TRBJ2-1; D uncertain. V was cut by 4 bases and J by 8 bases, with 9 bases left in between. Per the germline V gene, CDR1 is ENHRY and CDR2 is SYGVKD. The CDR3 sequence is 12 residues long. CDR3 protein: CAISVRSDEQFF. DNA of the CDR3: TGTGCCATCAGTGTTAGGAGCGATGAGCAGTTCTTC.

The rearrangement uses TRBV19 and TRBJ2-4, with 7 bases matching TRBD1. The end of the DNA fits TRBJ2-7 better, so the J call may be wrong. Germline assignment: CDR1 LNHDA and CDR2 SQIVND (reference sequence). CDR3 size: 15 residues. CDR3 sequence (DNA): TGTGCCAGTAGTACGGACAGGAGGTCAACCTACGAGCAGTACTTC. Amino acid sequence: CASSTDRRSTYEQYF.

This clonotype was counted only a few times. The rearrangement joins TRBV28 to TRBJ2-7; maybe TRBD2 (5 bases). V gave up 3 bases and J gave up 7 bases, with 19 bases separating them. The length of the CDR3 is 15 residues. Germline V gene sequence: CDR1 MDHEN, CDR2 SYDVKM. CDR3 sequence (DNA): TGTGCCAGCAGTTTTTCCGGGGAAGGCCTACGAGAGCAGTACTTC. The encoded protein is CASSFSGEGLREQYF.

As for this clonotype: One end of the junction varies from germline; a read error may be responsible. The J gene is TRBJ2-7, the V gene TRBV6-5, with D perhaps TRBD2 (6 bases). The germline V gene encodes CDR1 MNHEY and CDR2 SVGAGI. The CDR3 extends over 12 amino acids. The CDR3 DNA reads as TGCGCCAGCAGGGACTCTACCTACGAGCAGTACTTC. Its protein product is CASRDSTYEQYF.

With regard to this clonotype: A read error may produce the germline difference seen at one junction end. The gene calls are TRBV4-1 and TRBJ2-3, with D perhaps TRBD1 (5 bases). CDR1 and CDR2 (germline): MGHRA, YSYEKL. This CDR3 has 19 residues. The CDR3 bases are TGCGCCGGCAGCCAGGGCCCTAGGAGAGGCCCCACTAGCACAGATACGCAGTATTTT. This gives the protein CAGSQGPRRGPTSTDTQYF.

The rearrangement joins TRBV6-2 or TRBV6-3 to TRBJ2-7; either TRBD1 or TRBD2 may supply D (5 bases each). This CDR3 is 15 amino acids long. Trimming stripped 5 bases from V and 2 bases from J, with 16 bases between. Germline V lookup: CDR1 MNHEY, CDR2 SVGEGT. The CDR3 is CASSQSHGAPYEQYF. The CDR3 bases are TGTGCCAGCAGTCAATCCCACGGGGCACCCTACGAGCAGTACTTC.